The 18 T cell receptor beta chains listed next were all sequenced from one sample in a study of blood T cell repertoires in COVID-19. Generated by immunoSEQ multiplex PCR, the TCRdb table keeps only in-frame clones and is missing some. Among some 200,000 clones listed, 60% to 85% were seen once. Sequencing was performed on peripheral blood. The source of these receptors is a woman in her sixties or seventies with acute or convalescent COVID-19.

The chain uses TRBV9 and TRBJ1-3; D might be TRBD1 (5 bases). CDR1 is SGDLS and CDR2 is YYNGEE in the germline V gene. The CDR3 runs to 14 residues. V lost 0 bases, J lost 1 base, and 5 bases lay in between. In nucleotides, the CDR3 is TGTGCCAGCAGCGTAGACAGGTCTGGAAACACCATATATTTT. Translating it yields CASSVDRSGNTIYF.

V and J are TRBV6-5 and TRBJ1-2; 9 positions agree with TRBD1. V was pared by 6 bases and J by 5 bases, with 4 bases of the junction left unmatched. CDR1 is MNHEY, CDR2 SVGAGI, per germline. The CDR3 is made up of 13 amino acids. CDR3 in DNA: TGTGCCAGCAGAAAGGACAGGGGATATGGCTACACCTTC. It specifies CASRKDRGYGYTF.

The chain joins TRBV19 to TRBJ1-2; TRBD1 matches at 7 bases. J gave up 8 bases and V 6 bases, and 6 bases lay outside the gene matches. Germline lookup yields CDR1 LNHDA and CDR2 SQIVND (reference sequence). The CDR3 extends over 12 amino acids. In DNA, the CDR3 is TGTGCCAGTAGCAGACAGGGCTGGGGCTACACCTTC. Its translation: CASSRQGWGYTF.

V is TRBV5-6 and J is TRBJ2-5, with TRBD1 matching 8 bases. Germline V gene sequence: CDR1 SGHDT, CDR2 YYEEEE. With V trimmed by 7 bases and J by 3 bases, 5 bases remained unmatched. The CDR3 sequence is 13 residues long. CDR3 sequence: CASFRTGKETQYF. The CDR3 region has the DNA TGTGCCAGCTTCCGGACAGGGAAAGAGACCCAGTACTTC. Together with reference TRBV5-6 and TRBJ2-5, the CDR3 gives the full variable domain: DAGVTQSPTHLIKTRGQQVTLRCSPKSGHDTVSWYQQALGQGPQFIFQYYEEEERQRGNFPDRFSGHQFPNYSSELNVNALLLGDSALYLCASFRTGKETQYFGPGTRLLVL.

This clone has more than one count but fewer than ten. This chain links TRBV6-1 with TRBJ2-7; D unclear. Trimming left V 1 base short and J 9 bases short, with 7 bases between. The CDR3 runs to 11 residues. The germline gives CDR1 MNHNS, CDR2 SASEGT. The CDR3 sequence: CASSEDGRQYV. The CDR3 DNA follows: TGTGCCAGCAGTGAAGACGGTAGGCAGTACGTC.

This clone was observed once. This chain links TRBV10-3 with TRBJ2-7; D perhaps matches TRBD1 (6 bases). V was pared by 10 bases and J by 7 bases, with 20 bases between. This CDR3 is 13 amino acids long. Germline V gene lookup returns CDR1 ENHRY and CDR2 SYGVKD. The CDR3 DNA follows: TGTGCCACACGAGGACAGCCCTTATGGGAGCAGTACTTC. Translation: CATRGQPLWEQYF.

CDR3 bases: TGTGCCAGCAGCTTATTCCTAGCGGGGCCGGAAGGGACCCAGTACTTC. This translates into CASSLFLAGPEGTQYF. The chain carries TRBV7-8 and TRBJ2-5; 9 bases are shared with TRBD2. J gave up 7 bases and V 2 bases, and 11 bases lay outside the gene matches. Germline V gene sequence: CDR1 SGHVS, CDR2 FQNEAQ. This CDR3 has 16 residues.

The CDR3 DNA is TGCGCCAGCAGCCAACTACCCTCGGGACAGGGTTACAATGAGCAGTTCTTC. The encoded protein is CASSQLPSGQGYNEQFF. This chain joins TRBV4-1 and TRBJ2-1, with TRBD1 identical over 9 bases. The J segment lost 4 bases and the V segment lost 2 bases, leaving 9 bases of the junction unmatched. This CDR3 region has 17 residues. Looked up from germline, CDR1 is MGHRA and CDR2 is YSYEKL.

V usage is TRBV27 and J usage is TRBJ1-5; the D gene is possibly TRBD1 (5 bases). The germline CDR1 and CDR2 sequences are MNHEY and SMNVEV (reference sequence). With 8 bases removed from V and 1 base from J, the gap between germline ends came to 18 bases. The CDR3 loop spans 16 amino acids. This chain's CDR3 is CASSRARTNSNQPQHF. In DNA, the CDR3 is TGTGCCAGCTCCAGGGCCCGGACAAACAGCAATCAGCCCCAGCATTTT.

The rearrangement joins TRBV11-2 to TRBJ2-2, with TRBD1 matching over 7 bases. This CDR3 region has 14 residues. Germline CDR1 reads SGHAT; CDR2 reads FQNNGV. V gave up 3 bases and J gave up 5 bases; unmatched junction bases: 3. The CDR3 loop reads CASSFARGTGELFF. The CDR3 DNA reads as TGTGCCAGCAGCTTCGCCAGGGGGACCGGGGAGCTGTTTTTT.

This clone came up many times. V and J are TRBV7-9 and TRBJ2-7; the match to TRBD2 covers 8 bases. The germline V gene has CDR1 SEHNR and CDR2 FQNEAQ (reference sequence). With V trimmed by 5 bases and J by 5 bases, 8 bases remained unmatched. The CDR3 has 14 amino acids. The CDR3 DNA follows: TGTGCCAGCAGCCGTAGCGGGGCGGTACACGAGCAGTACTTC. Amino acid sequence: CASSRSGAVHEQYF.

The V and J genes are TRBV25-1 and TRBJ2-1, with 13 bases aligning to TRBD2. V lost 9 bases and J lost 0; bases outside the gene matches: 11. This CDR3 is built from 18 residues. From germline, CDR1 is MGHDK and CDR2 SYGVNS. CDR3 bases: TGTGCCAGTCAAACTAGCGGGGGGGCTGACCTCTCCTACAATGAGCAGTTCTTC. Translation: CASQTSGGADLSYNEQFF.

This clone showed up just a few times. The chain couples TRBV10-2 to TRBJ1-1, with D perhaps TRBD1 (6 bases). Germline V CDR1 and CDR2: WSHSY, SAAADI. Trimming took off 2 bases at V and 8 bases at J, with 12 bases between the two ends. The CDR3 contains 13 residues. The CDR3: CASSEGQLLEAFF. CDR3 bases: TGCGCCAGCAGTGAGGGACAGCTCCTAGAAGCTTTCTTT.

The V gene is TRBV3-1 (or the pseudogene TRBV3-2), the J gene TRBJ1-5; unclear D gene. CDR3 length: 15 amino acids. In germline, CDR1 is LGHDT, CDR2 YNNKEL (reference sequence). V was pared by 2 bases and J by 7 bases, with 15 bases between. The CDR3 nucleotides are TGTGCCAGCAGCCAATTTGGACTGGGCGGGCAGCCCCAGCATTTT. Translating it yields CASSQFGLGGQPQHF.

The chain uses TRBV27 and TRBJ2-5; 10 positions match TRBD2. Germline V gene lookup returns CDR1 MNHEY and CDR2 SMNVEV (reference sequence). There are 16 residues in the CDR3. The trim removed 0 bases at V and 4 bases at J, leaving 5 bases unmatched. CDR3 in DNA: TGTGCCAGCAGTTTATCCAGCGGGGGGGCGGGAGAGACCCAGTACTTC. It yields the protein CASSLSSGGAGETQYF.

This sequence joins TRBV9 and TRBJ1-1; the match to TRBD1 covers 8 bases. The CDR3 runs to 14 residues. The germline CDR1 and CDR2 sequences are SGDLS and YYNGEE. Trimming cost V 3 bases and J 0 bases; bases outside gene matches: 1. CDR3 protein: CASSATGVNTEAFF. CDR3 nucleotide sequence: TGTGCCAGCAGCGCGACAGGGGTGAACACTGAAGCTTTCTTT.

The genes are TRBV30 and TRBJ1-3, with TRBD1 matching over 8 bases. The CDR3 sequence is 13 residues long. The germline V gene encodes CDR1 GTSNPN and CDR2 SVGIG (reference sequence). J lost 4 bases, V lost 3 bases, and 2 bases had no gene match. The DNA for the CDR3 is TGTGCCTGGAGCGACAGGGGAGGAAACACCATATATTTT. Protein product: CAWSDRGGNTIYF.

CDR3 DNA: TGTGCCAGTAGTATATCGTTGGCGGTTAGCAATCAGCCCCAGCATTTT. Its protein is CASSISLAVSNQPQHF. V and J are TRBV19 and TRBJ1-5; no reliable D call. The V gene's germline CDR1 is LNHDA and CDR2 SQIVND (reference sequence). This CDR3 region has 16 residues. Trimming removed 2 bases at V and 0 bases at J, with 11 bases between.